The sequence of this TCR beta chain was determined in a study of blood T cell repertoires in COVID-19. Germline CDR1 reads SGHNT; CDR2 reads YYREEE (reference sequence). The CDR3 comprises 14 residues, both ends counted. On this clone itself: The DNA is omitted, as the CDR3 cannot be located on it reliably, and the CDR3 follows TCRdb's listing.

In the original processing: Reference gene primer amplification gave nucleated cell count estimates. Sequenced by immunoSEQ multiplex PCR; TCRdb stores in-frame clones only, minus some. D and trimming were read from the DNA, whereas the V and J calls and clone size are those reported in that table. This sample yields approximately 280,000 clones, of which roughly 86% are seen a single time; approximately 8.8% belongs to the top ten. The genes are TRBV5-4 and TRBJ1-1; the table's D call, TRBD1, has no DNA check behind it. Sequencing used peripheral blood. The receptor comes from a young man with active or convalescent COVID-19. The CDR3 is CASSFGPGGSRAFF.